This T cell receptor (beta chain) originates from a study of blood T cell repertoires in COVID-19. Across the study: Samples of COVID-19 (acute and convalescent) were obtained from the United States, Italy and Spain. Sample material is recorded as cDNA or gDNA derived from T cells, B-cell-depleted T cells, or PBMCs.

In Seattle, patients joined the study during active infection and were tracked longitudinally. Trimming took 0 bases from V and 1 from J, leaving 10 bases between them. The CDR3 contains 15 residues. Germline V gene sequence: CDR1 SGHRS, CDR2 YFSETQ. Per the original data handling: Estimation of nucleated cell counts relied on the amplification of reference gene primers. Sequencing was performed with immunoSEQ multiplex PCR; in TCRdb, only in-frame clones are kept and a portion is missing. The V and J calls and clone size were taken over from that table, and D and trimming were inferred from the DNA. This sample has 140,000 to 150,000 clones, with roughly 90% found just once. This clone was observed a handful of times. Other nucleotide sequences from this sample produce the same CDR3.

This clonotype was obtained from a human donor with COVID-19, enrolled during active disease. The donor label of this sample is uncertain. The chain uses TRBV5-1 and TRBJ2-5; D gene unclear. The sequenced sample consisted of peripheral blood. The DNA of the CDR3 is TGCGCCAGCAGCTTGGTAGCCGCACGCCAAGAGACCCAGTACTTC. As protein: CASSLVAARQETQYF.